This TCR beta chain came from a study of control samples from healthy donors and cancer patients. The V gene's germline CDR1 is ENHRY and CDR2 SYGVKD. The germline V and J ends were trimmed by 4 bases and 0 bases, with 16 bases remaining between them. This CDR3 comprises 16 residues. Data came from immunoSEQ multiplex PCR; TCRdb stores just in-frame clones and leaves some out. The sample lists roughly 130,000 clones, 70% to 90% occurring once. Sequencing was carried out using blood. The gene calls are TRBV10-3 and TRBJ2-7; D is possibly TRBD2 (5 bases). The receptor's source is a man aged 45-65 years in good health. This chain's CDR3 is CAISVGGGPTSYEQYF. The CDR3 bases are TGTGCCATCAGTGTTGGAGGCGGGCCGACCTCCTACGAGCAGTACTTC.